This TCR beta chain was sequenced in a study of identical twins. The CDR3 totals 16 residues. Germline V gene data show CDR1 as LNHNV and CDR2 as YYDKDF (reference sequence). V was shortened by 0 bases and J by 4 bases, with 13 bases between the two germline ends. TCRdb processed the 5' RACE reads anew with MiXCR; each CDR3 protein has one entry. The repertoire consists of some 1,600,000 distinct CDR3 sequences, with 25% to 35% occurring once and the leading ten covering about 0.3%. The chain recombines TRBV15 with TRBJ1-5; D remains unclear. This sequence was found in a newborn girl in good health. The sequenced sample was cord blood. The CDR3 coding sequence is TGTGCCACCAGCAGAGATTTTGGGCCACCTAATCAGCCCCAGCATTTT. This codes for CATSRDFGPPNQPQHF.